The rows below give T cell receptor beta chains drawn from one sample of a study of blood T cells in healthy people across ages. TCRdb re-called the 5' RACE reads through MiXCR, storing one row per CDR3 protein. The table has roughly 900,000 distinct CDR3 sequences, 45% to 50% seen once. Sequencing used blood. The receptors shown here come from a man aged 30 to 45 in good health. The CDR3 runs from the conserved cysteine through the conserved F or W. D genes are given only for firm matches. The size field is filled for only some rows; it gives once, few, many or a size class.

clone size,D gene,J gene,V gene,CDR3 DNA,CDR3 protein
-,TRBD1,TRBJ2-1,TRBV20-1,TGCAGTGCGTGGACAGGTGAATCCTACAATGAGCAGTTCTTC,CSAWTGESYNEQFF
-,-,TRBJ2-1,TRBV13,TGTGCCAGCAGCGCTGGGGGGTGGACGTATGAGCAGTTCTTC,CASSAGGWTYEQFF
-,-,TRBJ1-3,TRBV6-5,TGTGCCAGCGCCCAGAGCTCTGGAAACACCATATATTTT,CASAQSSGNTIYF
-,-,TRBJ1-1,TRBV29-1,TGCAGCGTTGAGACAGGCACAAGGCCCGAAGCTTTCTTT,CSVETGTRPEAFF
-,-,TRBJ1-4,TRBV4-1,TGCGCCAGCAGCCAAGATTCTTGGGGAAATGAAAAACTGTTTTTT,CASSQDSWGNEKLFF
few,TRBD1,TRBJ1-2,TRBV4-1,TGCGCCAGCAGCCAAGAAGGAGACAGGGGGCCTTCTAACTATGGCTACACCTTC,CASSQEGDRGPSNYGYTF
-,-,TRBJ1-1,TRBV29-1,TGCAGCGTTGAAACGGAGGATACTGAAGCTTTCTTT,CSVETEDTEAFF
few,TRBD1,TRBJ1-5,TRBV7-2,TGTGCCAGCAGCCTCGGGACAGGGGGCCGCCAGCCCCAGCATTTT,CASSLGTGGRQPQHF
-,-,TRBJ2-2,TRBV30,TGTGCCTGGACCAAGACAGGGGAGGGCGGGGAGCTGTTTTTT,CAWTKTGEGGELFF
few,TRBD1,TRBJ1-4,TRBV5-1,TGCGCCAGCAGCCGCCGCGGGACAGCAACTAATGAAAAACTGTTTTTT,CASSRRGTATNEKLFF
-,TRBD1,TRBJ2-4,TRBV12-3/TRBV12-4,TGTGCCAGCAGTACTACACAGGGGGCTAAAAACATTCAGTACTTC,CASSTTQGAKNIQYF
-,-,TRBJ2-1,TRBV12-3/TRBV12-4,TGTGCCAGCAGTTTTAAAGGCGTACTCTACAATGAGCAGTTCTTC,CASSFKGVLYNEQFF
-,-,TRBJ2-3,TRBV5-1,TGCGCCAGCAGCTACCAGGGTGTGGGCACAGATACGCAGTATTTT,CASSYQGVGTDTQYF
-,TRBD1,TRBJ2-1,TRBV3-1,TGTGCCAGCAGCTTCGGACAGGGGGGGGGTGAGCAGTTCTTC,CASSFGQGGGEQFF
-,-,TRBJ2-3,TRBV12-3/TRBV12-4,TGTGCCAGCAGTCCTCTACTAGCAGATACGCAGTATTTT,CASSPLLADTQYF
-,TRBD1,TRBJ1-1,TRBV30,TGTGCCCTGGGACAGGGAATGGGGACTGAAGCTTTCTTT,CALGQGMGTEAFF
-,-,TRBJ2-7,TRBV15,TGTGCCACCAGCAGACCTATCCGCAAGAGCTACGAGCAGTACTTC,CATSRPIRKSYEQYF
-,-,TRBJ2-7,TRBV21-1,TGTGCCAGCGAGACAGGGAGCCACGAGCAGTACTTC,CASETGSHEQYF
-,-,TRBJ2-3,TRBV28,TGTGCCAGCTGGGGTCCAGATACGCAGTATTTT,CASWGPDTQYF
-,-,TRBJ2-7,TRBV10-2,TGCGCCAGCAGTGAAAGTGTCGAGCCTAACGAGCAGTACTTC,CASSESVEPNEQYF
many,-,TRBJ2-5,TRBV7-9,TGCGCCAGCAGCTGGGGCGGGACCCAGTACTTC,CASSWGGTQYF
-,TRBD1,TRBJ2-5,TRBV20-1,TGCAGTGCTGAACAGGGGGCAAGGGTAGAGACCCAGTACTTC,CSAEQGARVETQYF
-,TRBD1,TRBJ2-3,TRBV5-1,TGCGCCAGCAGCCTGACAGGGGTCCCAGATACGCAGTATTTT,CASSLTGVPDTQYF
-,-,TRBJ1-4,TRBV20-1,TGCAGTGTAGGGTCAACTAATGAAAAACTGTTTTTT,CSVGSTNEKLFF
few,-,TRBJ2-3,TRBV6-6,TGTGCCAGCAAACGGGGAACTAGCACAGATACGCAGTATTTT,CASKRGTSTDTQYF
few,-,TRBJ2-4,TRBV29-1,TGCAGCGTTGAAGGCAGGGCGGGGAACATTCAGTACTTC,CSVEGRAGNIQYF
few,-,TRBJ2-5,TRBV4-1,TGCGCCAGCAGCCAAGTAGGGAGACCCCTCGAGACCCAGTACTTC,CASSQVGRPLETQYF
few,-,TRBJ1-6,TRBV7-9,TGTGCCAGCAGCGTGGGGGTTAATTCACCCCTCCACTTT,CASSVGVNSPLHF
-,-,TRBJ2-5,TRBV2,TGTGCCAGCAGAATAGAAGAGACCCAGTACTTC,CASRIEETQYF
-,TRBD1,TRBJ1-2,TRBV27,TGTGCCAGCGGTACAGGGGGCTATGGCTGCACCTTC,CASGTGGYGCTF
few,-,TRBJ1-5,TRBV2,TGTGCCAGCAGTGAAGCTTACGGAACCTACAATCAGCCCCAGCATTTT,CASSEAYGTYNQPQHF
-,TRBD1,TRBJ2-7,TRBV10-3,TGTGCCATCAGGGGGACAGGGGGGACCTACGAGCAGTACTTC,CAIRGTGGTYEQYF
few,TRBD1,TRBJ2-2,TRBV7-2,TGTGCCAGCAGCACGGACAGGGCCGGGGAGCTGTTTTTT,CASSTDRAGELFF
-,-,TRBJ1-5,TRBV3-1,TGTGCCAGCAGCCAGGACAACAACAATCAGCCCCAGCATTTT,CASSQDNNNQPQHF
-,TRBD2,TRBJ2-5,TRBV11-3,TGTGCCAGCAGCGCCCGACTAGCGGGGGAACAGACCCAGTACTTC,CASSARLAGEQTQYF
-,-,TRBJ1-2,TRBV6-5,TGTGCCAGCAGTCCGACAGCTTACTATGGCTACACCTTC,CASSPTAYYGYTF
-,-,TRBJ1-2,TRBV27,TGTGCCAGCAGCACGGGGCCTATGTATGGCTACACCTTC,CASSTGPMYGYTF
-,-,TRBJ2-6,TRBV29-1,TGCAGCGTTGACGGGGGATCTGGGGCCAACGTCCTGACTTTC,CSVDGGSGANVLTF
few,TRBD1,TRBJ1-1,TRBV29-1,TGCAGCGTTGAAGACTATGGACAGGGGGCGAGCGGGACTGAAGCTTTCTTT,CSVEDYGQGASGTEAFF
-,TRBD1,TRBJ2-7,TRBV27,TGTGCCAGCAGTTTGTCCGGGACAGGGGGCCTCTTGGGCGAGCAGTACTTC,CASSLSGTGGLLGEQYF
-,TRBD2,TRBJ2-4,TRBV20-1,TGCAGTGGAAGGCGGGGGGCCCCTCAGTACTTC,CSGRRGAPQYF
-,TRBD2,TRBJ2-5,TRBV25-1,TGTGCCAGCAGTGACTTTCGCGGGGGTGACCCCGGGACCCAGTACTTC,CASSDFRGGDPGTQYF
few,-,TRBJ1-2,TRBV6-2/TRBV6-3,TGTGCCAGCAGAGGGGACAATAACTATGGCTACACCTTC,CASRGDNNYGYTF
-,-,TRBJ2-1,TRBV6-2/TRBV6-3,TGTGCCAGCATTCGCACCGCCGGGGTTGAGCAGTTCTTC,CASIRTAGVEQFF
-,-,TRBJ1-1,TRBV6-5,TGTGCCAGCAGTTATCAGCTGAACACTGAAGCTTTCTTT,CASSYQLNTEAFF
-,-,TRBJ2-4,TRBV4-1,TGCGCCAGCAGCCAAGCGGGGGTGCTAGCCAAAAACATTCAGTACTTC,CASSQAGVLAKNIQYF
-,TRBD2,TRBJ2-7,TRBV9,TGTGCCAGCAGCCCTACTAGCGGGGCACTTTATTCCTTCTCCTACGAGCAGTACTTC,CASSPTSGALYSFSYEQYF
-,-,TRBJ1-4,TRBV5-1,TGCGCCAGCAGCTTCGAAAACGGGAAACGGCTGTTTTTT,CASSFENGKRLFF
-,-,TRBJ2-7,TRBV20-1,TGCAGTGCTAGAGTAAAGGACGAGCAGTACTTC,CSARVKDEQYF
-,-,TRBJ2-5,TRBV7-9,TGTGCCAGCAACGTAGGGGGGGAGACCCAGTACTTC,CASNVGGETQYF
-,-,TRBJ2-7,TRBV6-5,TGTGCCAGCAGTTACTCGCTACTAGCTGACACCTACGAGCAGTACTTC,CASSYSLLADTYEQYF
-,-,TRBJ1-4,TRBV7-2,TGTGCCAGCAGCTTAGCCTTTTCATGGGATGAAAAACTGTTTTTT,CASSLAFSWDEKLFF
-,TRBD1,TRBJ1-2,TRBV7-2,TGTGCCAGCAGCCGCGGGGCGACAGGGACAAACTATGGCTACACCTTC,CASSRGATGTNYGYTF